These 11 T cell receptor beta chains were sequenced from one sample in a study of T cell responses to AZD1222 COVID-19 vaccine. Measured with immunoSEQ multiplex PCR; TCRdb has only the in-frame clones, and not every one. The top ten hold about 28% of the sample, which has some 66,000 clones, around 89% seen once. Sequencing was performed on peripheral blood, taken 28 days after the second AZD1222 dose. The receptors shown here come from an adult who received the AZD1222 COVID-19 vaccine.

As DNA, the CDR3 is TGTGCCAGCAGACGGGATGCAGAGTCCCCAGATACGCAGTATTTT. It encodes CASRRDAESPDTQYF. The V gene is TRBV5-4, the J gene TRBJ2-3, with a weak D call TRBD2 (5 bases). V lost 5 bases and J 4 bases, leaving 17 bases between the germline ends. In germline, CDR1 is SGHNT, CDR2 YYREEE (reference sequence). The CDR3 sequence is 15 residues long.

This chain joins TRBV7-3 and TRBJ2-1; TRBD1 agrees at 10 bases. The CDR3 has 15 amino acids. The V gene's germline CDR1 is SGHTA and CDR2 FQGTGA. Trimming took 5 bases from V and 4 from J; bases not matched to a gene: 5. CDR3 region: CASSLRTGGYNEQFF. The CDR3 bases are TGTGCCAGCAGCCTCAGGACAGGGGGTTACAATGAGCAGTTCTTC. The full variable domain, in which reference TRBV7-3 and TRBJ2-1 provide the parts outside the CDR3, is GAGVSQTPSNKVTEKGKYVELRCDPISGHTALYWYRQSLGQGPEFLIYFQGTGAADDSGLPNDRFFAVRPEGSVSTLKIQRTERGDSAVYLCASSLRTGGYNEQFFGPGTRLTVL.

About this clone: The same CDR3 can be traced to other DNA sequences in this sample. V usage is TRBV12-3 or TRBV12-4 and J usage is TRBJ1-1; unclear D gene. The CDR3 has 13 amino acids. V was trimmed by 1 base and J by 2 bases, leaving 5 bases between them. CDR3 DNA sequence: TGTGCCAGCAGTTTAGGGCCCAACACTGAAGCTTTCTTT. It translates to CASSLGPNTEAFF.

The chain has TRBV12-5 and TRBJ2-1; D is possibly TRBD1 (6 bases). Trimming removed 0 bases from V and 7 bases from J, with 13 bases in between. The CDR3 consists of 15 residues. Germline V gene lookup returns CDR1 LGHNT and CDR2 FRNRAP. The CDR3 here is CASGLVQGSLNEQFF. The CDR3 nucleotides are TGTGCTAGTGGTTTGGTACAGGGTAGCTTGAATGAGCAGTTCTTC.

The V and J genes are TRBV7-2 and TRBJ1-1, with 8 bases aligning to TRBD1. CDR1 and CDR2 (germline): SGHTA, FQGNSA. The CDR3 totals 17 residues. With V trimmed by 2 bases and J by 5 bases, 13 bases remained unmatched. The CDR3 DNA sequence: TGTGCCAGCAGCTTACGCCGGGGGGTTCAGGGGGCGACTGAAGCTTTCTTT. Its protein product is CASSLRRGVQGATEAFF.

The chain recombines TRBV11-2 with TRBJ2-7; 9 nucleotides align to TRBD1. The CDR3 runs 17 residues. The trim removed 2 bases at V and 3 bases at J, leaving 11 bases unmatched. Germline V lookup: CDR1 SGHAT, CDR2 FQNNGV. CDR3 coding DNA: TGTGCCAGCAGCTTAACTCTTGGGACAGGGCACCTCTACGAGCAGTACTTC. It codes for CASSLTLGTGHLYEQYF.

This sequence joins TRBV4-1 and TRBJ2-4; D call uncertain. Germline V CDR1 and CDR2: MGHRA, YSYEKL. The CDR3 extends over 15 amino acids. Trimming cost V 4 bases and J 1 base, with 11 bases left between them. The CDR3, as DNA: TGCGCCAGCAGCCCCCAGGACGGGGCCAAAAACATTCAGTACTTC. Protein product: CASSPQDGAKNIQYF.

The chain combines TRBV28 with TRBJ1-5, with D tentatively TRBD1 (5 bases). Deletions cut 6 bases from V and 7 bases from J, with 19 bases between. Germline CDR1 MDHEN, CDR2 SYDVKM. The CDR3 extends over 15 amino acids. CDR3 sequence reads: CASRPTEGARQPQHF. CDR3 coding DNA: TGTGCCAGCAGACCGACCGAAGGGGCAAGGCAGCCCCAGCATTTT.

CDR3 protein: CASSSGQGGEAFF. For the CDR3, the DNA is TGTGCCAGCAGTTCCGGACAGGGAGGGGAAGCTTTCTTT. The rearrangement links TRBV28 to TRBJ1-1; 8 bases match TRBD1. Per germline, CDR1 MDHEN and CDR2 SYDVKM. This CDR3 has 13 residues. With V trimmed by 4 bases and J by 8 bases, 6 bases remained unmatched.

Of note for this clone: Mismatch with germline at one junction end may stem from a read error. The gene calls are TRBV30 and TRBJ2-5; D is ambiguous. CDR3 length equals 13 residues. Germline V CDR1 and CDR2: GTSNPN, SVGIG (reference sequence). The DNA of the CDR3 is TGTGCCTGGAGTGTAAATTGGCAAGACACCCAGTACTTC. Translated, it gives CAWSVNWQDTQYF.

The gene calls are TRBV24-1 and TRBJ2-7; 7 positions match TRBD1. V dropped 1 base and J dropped 5; count of bases not matched to a gene: 7. The germline CDR1 and CDR2 sequences are KGHDR and SFDVKD. The CDR3 extends over 15 amino acids. CDR3 amino acids: CATSDLRDTGDEQYF. CDR3 bases: TGTGCCACCAGTGATTTACGGGACACAGGGGACGAGCAGTACTTC.